Sequencing of this T cell receptor (beta chain) was carried out in a study of T cell changes during pregnancy in multiple sclerosis. With 0 bases removed from V and 5 bases from J, the gap between germline ends came to 10 bases. CDR1 GTSNPN and CDR2 SVGIG come from the germline V gene (reference sequence). The CDR3 has 13 residues. Sequencing used immunoSEQ multiplex PCR; TCRdb keeps in-frame clones, though not all of them. The table lists tens of thousands of clones, nearly 90% of them singletons. Source: CD4+ T cells from peripheral blood mononuclear cells, taken in the first trimester of pregnancy. The TCR originated in a female donor with multiple sclerosis, enrolled in a pregnancy study. The chain joins TRBV30 to TRBJ2-5; tentative D call: TRBD1 (6 bases). The CDR3 protein is CAWSVQGWETQYF. In DNA form, the CDR3 reads TGTGCCTGGAGTGTACAGGGTTGGGAGACCCAGTACTTC.